This T cell receptor beta chain came from a study of OX40 agonist ivuxolimab in advanced cancers. Overall study context: A mean age of around 60 years, range about 20 to 90, was recorded, and approximately 79% were male.

A note on this clone: The antigen is unknown.

Data came from immunoSEQ multiplex PCR; TCRdb stores just in-frame clones and leaves some out. The sample includes tens of thousands of clones, over 80% of them seen just once. Peripheral blood came from all dose cohorts at three timepoints. Study-wide results and limits: Relatively little clonal expansion, among the lowest observed, appeared in partial responders at 0.1-3.0 mg/kg.

Trimming stripped 4 bases from V and 2 bases from J, with 4 bases between. Germline V CDR1 and CDR2: MDHEN, SYDVKM. The CDR3 contains 12 residues. The gene calls are TRBV28 and TRBJ2-3; D unclear. The material sequenced was CD4+ or CD8+ T cells sorted from blood, taken in a trial of the OX40 agonist ivuxolimab. The source is an adult with an advanced solid tumor such as melanoma, head and neck, liver or kidney cancer. This chain's CDR3 is CASSSTTDTQYF. DNA for the CDR3: TGTGCCAGCAGTTCCACCACAGATACGCAGTATTTT. Drawing the rest from reference TRBV28 and TRBJ2-3, the complete variable domain is DVKVTQSSRYLVKRTGEKVFLECVQDMDHENMFWYRQDPGLGLRLIYFSYDVKMKEKGDIPEGYSVSREKKERFSLILESASTNQTSMYLCASSSTTDTQYFGPGTRLTVL.